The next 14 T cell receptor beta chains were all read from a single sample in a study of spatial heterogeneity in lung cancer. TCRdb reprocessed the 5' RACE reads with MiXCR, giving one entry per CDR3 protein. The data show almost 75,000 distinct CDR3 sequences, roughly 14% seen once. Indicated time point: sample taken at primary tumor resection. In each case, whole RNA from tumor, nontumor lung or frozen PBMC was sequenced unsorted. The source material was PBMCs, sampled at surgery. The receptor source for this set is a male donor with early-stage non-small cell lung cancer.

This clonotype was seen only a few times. This chain's CDR3 is CASSVDGGGEAFF. CDR3 nucleotide sequence: TGTGCCAGCAGCGTAGACGGGGGCGGAGAAGCTTTCTTT. This chain connects TRBV9 to TRBJ1-1; a weak D match, TRBD1 (6 bases). CDR1 is SGDLS and CDR2 is YYNGEE in the germline V gene. V shed 0 bases and J shed 8 bases, with 11 bases lying between them. The CDR3 is made up of 13 amino acids.

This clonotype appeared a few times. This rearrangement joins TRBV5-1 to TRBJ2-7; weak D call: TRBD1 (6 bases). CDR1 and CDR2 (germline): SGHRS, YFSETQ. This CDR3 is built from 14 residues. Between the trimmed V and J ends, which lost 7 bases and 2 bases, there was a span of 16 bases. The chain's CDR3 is CASSDRRGTYEQYF. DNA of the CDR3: TGCGCCAGCTCCGACAGGAGAGGAACCTACGAGCAGTACTTC.

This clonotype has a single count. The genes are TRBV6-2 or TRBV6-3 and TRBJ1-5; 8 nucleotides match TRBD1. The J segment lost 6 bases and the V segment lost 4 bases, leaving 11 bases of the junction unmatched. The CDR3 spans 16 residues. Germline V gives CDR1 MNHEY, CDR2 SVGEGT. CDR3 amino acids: CASSFRGGQAGQPQHF. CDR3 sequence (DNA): TGTGCCAGCAGTTTCCGGGGGGGACAGGCTGGTCAGCCCCAGCATTTT.

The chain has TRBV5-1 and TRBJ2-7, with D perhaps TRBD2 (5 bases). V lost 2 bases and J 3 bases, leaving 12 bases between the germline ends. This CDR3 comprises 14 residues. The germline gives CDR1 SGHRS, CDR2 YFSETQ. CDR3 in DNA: TGCGCCAGCAGCTTTCGACCAGGAGGCTACGAGCAGTACTTC. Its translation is CASSFRPGGYEQYF.

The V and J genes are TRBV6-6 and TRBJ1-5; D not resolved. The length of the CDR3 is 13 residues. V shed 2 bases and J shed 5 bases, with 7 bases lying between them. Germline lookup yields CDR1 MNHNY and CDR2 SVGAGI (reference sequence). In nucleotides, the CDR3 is TGTGCCAGCAGTTACGCAGAAGATCAGCCCCAGCATTTT. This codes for CASSYAEDQPQHF.

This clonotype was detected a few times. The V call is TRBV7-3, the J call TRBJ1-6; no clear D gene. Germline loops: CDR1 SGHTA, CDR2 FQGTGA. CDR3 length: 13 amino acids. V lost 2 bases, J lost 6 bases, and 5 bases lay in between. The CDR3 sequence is CASSLPPNSPLHF. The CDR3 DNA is TGTGCCAGCAGCTTACCGCCTAATTCACCCCTCCACTTT.

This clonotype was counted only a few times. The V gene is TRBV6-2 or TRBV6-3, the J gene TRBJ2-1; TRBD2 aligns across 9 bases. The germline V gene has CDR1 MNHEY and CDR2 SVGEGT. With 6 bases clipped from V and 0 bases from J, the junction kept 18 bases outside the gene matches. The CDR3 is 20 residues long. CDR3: CASRPSLKKTSGGSYNEQFF. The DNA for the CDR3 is TGTGCCAGCAGGCCGTCTCTTAAAAAGACTAGCGGAGGCTCCTACAATGAGCAGTTCTTC.

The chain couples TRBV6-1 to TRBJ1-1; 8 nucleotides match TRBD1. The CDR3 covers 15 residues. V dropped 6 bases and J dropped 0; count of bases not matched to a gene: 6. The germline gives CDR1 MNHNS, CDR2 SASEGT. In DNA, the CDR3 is TGTGCCAGCAGCAGGACAGGGAACATGAACACTGAAGCTTTCTTT. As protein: CASSRTGNMNTEAFF.

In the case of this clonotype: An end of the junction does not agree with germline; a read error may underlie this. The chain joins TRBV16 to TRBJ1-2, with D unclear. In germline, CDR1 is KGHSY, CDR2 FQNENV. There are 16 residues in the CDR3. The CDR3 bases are TGTGCCAGCAGCCAATCTGGGAGCAGGACTAATTATGGCTACACCTTC. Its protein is CASSQSGSRTNYGYTF.

The CDR3 reads CASSHPGTEAFF. CDR3 DNA sequence: TGTGCCAGCAGCCATCCGGGGACTGAAGCTTTCTTT. The chain links TRBV3-1 to TRBJ1-1; D not certain. The CDR3 contains 12 residues. Germline V gives CDR1 LGHDT, CDR2 YNNKEL (reference sequence). V lost 3 bases and J 5 bases, leaving 7 bases between the germline ends.

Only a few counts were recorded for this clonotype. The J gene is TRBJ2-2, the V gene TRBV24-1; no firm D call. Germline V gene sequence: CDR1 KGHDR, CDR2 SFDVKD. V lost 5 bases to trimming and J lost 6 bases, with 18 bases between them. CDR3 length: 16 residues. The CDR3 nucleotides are TGTGCCACCAGTGGTGACTTCGTATTTGGGCCCGGGGAGCTGTTTTTT. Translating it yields CATSGDFVFGPGELFF.

CDR3 loop: CASSPIQYNYGYTF. CDR3 DNA sequence: TGTGCCAGCAGCCCAATTCAGTATAACTATGGCTACACCTTC. The rearrangement uses TRBV5-6 and TRBJ1-2; D gene uncertain. The V end lost 4 bases, the J end lost 1 base, and 11 bases lay between the germline ends. The V gene's germline CDR1 is SGHDT and CDR2 YYEEEE. The CDR3 extends over 14 amino acids.

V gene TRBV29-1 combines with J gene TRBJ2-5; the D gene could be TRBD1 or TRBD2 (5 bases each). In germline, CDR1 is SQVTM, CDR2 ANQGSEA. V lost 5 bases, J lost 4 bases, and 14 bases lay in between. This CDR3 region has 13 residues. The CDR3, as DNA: TGCAGCGTTCAGTGGGGGTCGGGAGAGACCCAGTACTTC. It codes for CSVQWGSGETQYF.

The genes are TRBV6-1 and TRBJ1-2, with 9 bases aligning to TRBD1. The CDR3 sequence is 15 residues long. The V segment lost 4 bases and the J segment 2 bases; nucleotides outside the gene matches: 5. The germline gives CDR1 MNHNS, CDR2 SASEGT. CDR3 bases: TGTGCCAGCAGTGTGGGGACAGGGACCAACTATGGCTACACCTTC. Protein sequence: CASSVGTGTNYGYTF.